A selection of T cell receptor beta chains follows, all from one sample in a study of cytomegalovirus exposure and HLA in healthy donors. Sequenced by immunoSEQ multiplex PCR; TCRdb stores in-frame clones only, minus some. Here the sample spans fewer than 130,000 clones, around 88% being singletons. Sequencing was done on a sample of PBMCs. The receptor source for this set is a man aged 40-49 years in good health and CMV-seronegative. The conserved cysteine and the conserved F or W are not part of the CDR3 here. The D gene is left open where the match is weak. The size of a clone is reported for some rows only, either as once, few or many, or as a class for expanded clones.

v_call	d_call	clone_size	j_call	cdr3_aa
TRBV6-5	.	.	TRBJ2-7	ASSQPGTYEQY
TRBV9	TRBD1	.	TRBJ1-2	ASSTGGESYGYT
TRBV7-9	.	few	TRBJ2-1	ASSLEGGNEQF
TRBV4-1	.	.	TRBJ1-5	ASSQESRNQPQH
TRBV14	TRBD1	.	TRBJ2-7	ASSQGGTGFYEQY
TRBV18	TRBD2	.	TRBJ2-2	ASSGLGPDTGELF
TRBV5-1	.	.	TRBJ2-7	ASSLVGGGANNEQY
TRBV29-1	.	.	TRBJ1-1	SVGSVTVNTEAF
TRBV28	TRBD2	few	TRBJ2-2	ASTLYGGGINAGELF
TRBV27	TRBD1	.	TRBJ2-7	ASSLSARTGSLSEQY
TRBV5-6	.	.	TRBJ1-4	ASSLGSLNEKLF
TRBV4-2	TRBD1	.	TRBJ1-1	ASSPRGGQGSDTEAF
TRBV27	TRBD1	.	TRBJ1-2	ASRGTGGYGYT
TRBV2	TRBD1	once	TRBJ1-4	ASREYGRGEKLF
TRBV6-1	TRBD1	.	TRBJ1-1	ASMTGSPNTEAF
TRBV7-9	TRBD1	.	TRBJ2-1	ASSPGQGNNEQF
TRBV4-3	.	.	TRBJ1-2	ASSQDPGQPNYGYT
TRBV5-1	TRBD1	.	TRBJ2-5	ASYLTGREETQY
TRBV5-1	TRBD2	.	TRBJ2-4	ASSLGLAGARVSENIQY
TRBV5-6	TRBD1	.	TRBJ1-1	ASSVFFRDRGKAF
TRBV5-6	TRBD1	.	TRBJ1-1	ASSPGTGENTEAF
TRBV6-5	TRBD2	.	TRBJ2-3	ASQTGGRPDTQY
TRBV5-4	.	.	TRBJ2-2	ASSPGGGVRPGELF
TRBV6-1	TRBD1	.	TRBJ1-5	ASSDFDRDSNQPQH
TRBV9	TRBD2	.	TRBJ2-7	ASSVETSVTYEQY
TRBV30	.	once	TRBJ1-5	AWSTVRTPDSNQPQH
TRBV5-8	TRBD1	.	TRBJ1-6	ASSLGTGGNNSPLH
TRBV5-6	TRBD1	.	TRBJ1-1	ASTLPGQGADTEAF
TRBV19	.	.	TRBJ1-3	ASRPLGSSGNTIY
TRBV6-1	TRBD2	.	TRBJ2-7	ASPQSGGHEQY
TRBV6-5	TRBD2	.	TRBJ2-5	ASSGLAVKETQY
TRBV7-2	.	once	TRBJ2-7	ASSFTGDVLREQY
TRBV6-1	.	.	TRBJ1-1	ASGGEGRTEAF
TRBV7-2	.	.	TRBJ2-7	ASNSGGVGLQY
TRBV6-5	.	.	TRBJ2-3	ASRRQGGVLH
TRBV5-1	.	.	TRBJ2-5	ASSLSGSIQETQY
TRBV7-9	TRBD2	once	TRBJ2-5	ASSFSSGGVRGKETQY
TRBV27	TRBD1	.	TRBJ1-6	ASSFRGQYNSPLH
TRBV19	TRBD1	.	TRBJ1-1	ASSADRGHRGTEAF
TRBV6-1	TRBD1	.	TRBJ1-5	ASGVQGAIQPQH
TRBV30	.	once	TRBJ2-1	AWFQRDNEQF
TRBV4-2	TRBD1	once	TRBJ1-1	ASSHPGTGDPANTEAF
TRBV5-1	.	once	TRBJ1-1	ASSRDGGGMNTEAS
TRBV5-5	.	.	TRBJ1-1	ASIKGGDQNTEAF
TRBV30	.	.	TRBJ1-5	AWSGTDNQPQH
TRBV9	.	.	TRBJ1-3	ASSETDSRSGNTIY
TRBV2	.	.	TRBJ2-2	ASREGYTGELF
TRBV28	.	.	TRBJ1-4	ASGTGTANEKLF
TRBV25-1	.	.	TRBJ1-6	ASRPGHNSPLH
TRBV5-1	TRBD1	.	TRBJ2-7	ASTPGQRFYEQY
TRBV5-1	.	.	TRBJ2-7	ASSLEGGQFYEQY
TRBV9	.	.	TRBJ2-3	ASSSPGAVSTDTQY
TRBV6-5	.	.	TRBJ2-2	ASSPGTLNTGELF
TRBV19	.	.	TRBJ1-3	ATTPTGSSGNTIY
TRBV6-1	.	.	TRBJ1-1	ASTRGGEGTEAF
TRBV6-4	.	.	TRBJ2-7	ASSLNPGTEQY
TRBV10-3	TRBD1	once	TRBJ2-7	TPVKGQEYEQY
TRBV10-3	.	.	TRBJ2-7	AISVRSGEGYEQY
TRBV5-1	TRBD1	.	TRBJ2-1	ASSFGDSNNEQF
TRBV28	.	.	TRBJ1-2	ASSFSQGIDGYT